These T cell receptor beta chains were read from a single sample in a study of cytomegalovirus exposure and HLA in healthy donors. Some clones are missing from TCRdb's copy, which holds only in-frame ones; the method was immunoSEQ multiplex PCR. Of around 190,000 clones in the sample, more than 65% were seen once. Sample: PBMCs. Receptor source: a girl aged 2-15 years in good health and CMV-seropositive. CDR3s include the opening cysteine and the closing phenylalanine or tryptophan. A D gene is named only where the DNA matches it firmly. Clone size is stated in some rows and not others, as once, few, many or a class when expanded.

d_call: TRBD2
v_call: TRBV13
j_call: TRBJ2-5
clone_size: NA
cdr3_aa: CASSSRTSGDQETQYF
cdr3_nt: TGTGCCAGCAGCTCGCGGACTAGCGGGGACCAAGAGACCCAGTACTTC

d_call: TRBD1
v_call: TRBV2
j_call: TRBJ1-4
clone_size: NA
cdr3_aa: CASAIITGVREKLFF
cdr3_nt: TGTGCCAGCGCAATTATTACAGGGGTCCGGGAAAAACTGTTTTTT

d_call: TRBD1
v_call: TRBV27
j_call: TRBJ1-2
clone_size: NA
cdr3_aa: CASSSPGQGADGYTF
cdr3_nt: TGTGCCAGCAGTTCCCCGGGACAGGGGGCTGATGGCTACACCTTC

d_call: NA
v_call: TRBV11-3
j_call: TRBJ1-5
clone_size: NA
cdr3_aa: CASSRDSNQPQHF
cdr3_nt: TGTGCCAGCAGCCGAGATAGCAATCAGCCCCAGCATTTT

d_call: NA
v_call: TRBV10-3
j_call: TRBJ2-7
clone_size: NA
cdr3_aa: CAIRAPSQTYEQYF
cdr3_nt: TGTGCCATCAGGGCCCCCTCTCAGACCTACGAGCAGTACTTC

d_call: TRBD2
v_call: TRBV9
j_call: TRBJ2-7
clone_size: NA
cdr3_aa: CASSASGLAGYEQYF
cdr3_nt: TGTGCCAGCAGCGCCTCCGGACTAGCGGGCTACGAGCAGTACTTC

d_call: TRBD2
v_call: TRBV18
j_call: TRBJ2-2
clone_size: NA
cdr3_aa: CASSPATSGDFGTGELFF
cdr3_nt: TGTGCCAGCTCACCAGCGACTAGCGGGGATTTTGGCACCGGGGAGCTGTTTTTT

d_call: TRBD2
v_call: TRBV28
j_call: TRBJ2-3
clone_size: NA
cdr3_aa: CASRSTSGRPPLSLDTQYF
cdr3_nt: TGTGCCAGCAGGTCGACTAGCGGGAGGCCGCCCCTATCTTTAGATACGCAGTATTTT

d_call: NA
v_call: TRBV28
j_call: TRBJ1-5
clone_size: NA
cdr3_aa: CASSLVTRSGSNQPQHF
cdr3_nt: TGTGCCAGCAGTTTAGTAACCCGGTCGGGTAGCAATCAGCCCCAGCATTTT

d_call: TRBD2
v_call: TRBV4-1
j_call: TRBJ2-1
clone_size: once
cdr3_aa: CASSHALAVRYNEQFF
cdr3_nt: TGCGCCAGCAGCCATGCGCTAGCGGTGAGGTACAATGAGCAGTTCTTC

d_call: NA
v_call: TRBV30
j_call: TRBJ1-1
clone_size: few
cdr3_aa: CAWSVQGSMNTEAFF
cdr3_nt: TGTGCCTGGAGTGTACAGGGCTCCATGAACACTGAAGCTTTCTTT

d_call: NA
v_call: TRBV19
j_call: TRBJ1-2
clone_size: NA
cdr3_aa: CATTEGPMGYGYTF
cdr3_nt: TGTGCCACCACGGAGGGGCCGATGGGGTATGGCTACACCTTC

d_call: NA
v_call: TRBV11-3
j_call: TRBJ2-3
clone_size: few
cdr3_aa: CASSSGTTGTTDTQYF
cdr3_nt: TGTGCCAGCAGCTCCGGAACCACAGGGACCACAGATACGCAGTATTTT

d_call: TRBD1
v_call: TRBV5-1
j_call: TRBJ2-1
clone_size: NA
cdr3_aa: CASSLGTAAYNEQFF
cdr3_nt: TGCGCCAGCAGCTTAGGGACAGCGGCCTACAATGAGCAGTTCTTC

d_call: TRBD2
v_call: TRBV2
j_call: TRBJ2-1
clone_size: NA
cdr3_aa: CASRIAGDYNEQFF
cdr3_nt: TGTGCCAGCAGGATAGCGGGAGACTACAATGAGCAGTTCTTC

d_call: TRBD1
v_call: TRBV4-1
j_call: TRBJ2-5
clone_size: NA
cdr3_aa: CASSHQTGDGETQYF
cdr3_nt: TGCGCCAGCAGCCACCAGACAGGGGATGGGGAGACCCAGTACTTC

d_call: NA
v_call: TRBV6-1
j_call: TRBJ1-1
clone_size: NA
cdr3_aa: CASMRTAMNTEAFF
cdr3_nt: TGTGCCAGCATGAGGACAGCGATGAACACTGAAGCTTTCTTT

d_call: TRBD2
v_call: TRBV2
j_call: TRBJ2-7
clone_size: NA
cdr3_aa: CASTLAGGFFSYEQYF
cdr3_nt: TGTGCCAGCACCCTAGCGGGAGGTTTTTTTTCCTACGAGCAGTACTTC

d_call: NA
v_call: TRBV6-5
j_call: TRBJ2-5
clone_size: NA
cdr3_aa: CASSTGLIETQYF
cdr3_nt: TGTGCCAGCAGTACGGGACTTATAGAGACCCAGTACTTC

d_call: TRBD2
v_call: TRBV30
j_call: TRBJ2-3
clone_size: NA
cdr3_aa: CAWSVRGGADTQYF
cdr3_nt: TGTGCCTGGAGTGTACGGGGAGGGGCAGATACGCAGTATTTT

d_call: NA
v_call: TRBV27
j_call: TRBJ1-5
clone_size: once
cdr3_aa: CASSPPGDQPQHF
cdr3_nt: TGTGCCAGCAGTCCCCCAGGGGATCAGCCCCAGCATTTT

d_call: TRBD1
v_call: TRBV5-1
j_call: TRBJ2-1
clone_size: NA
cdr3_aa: CASSLGQGSYNEQFF
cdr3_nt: TGCGCCAGCAGCTTAGGACAGGGGTCCTACAATGAGCAGTTCTTC

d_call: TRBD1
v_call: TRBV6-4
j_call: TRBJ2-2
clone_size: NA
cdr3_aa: CASSAGGQGGTGELFF
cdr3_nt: TGTGCCAGCAGTGCTGGGGGACAGGGCGGCACCGGGGAGCTGTTTTTT

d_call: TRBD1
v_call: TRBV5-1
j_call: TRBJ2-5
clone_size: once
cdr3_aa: CASSPVDRVEGTQYF
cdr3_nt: TGCGCCAGCAGTCCAGTGGACAGGGTGGAAGGGACCCAGTACTTC

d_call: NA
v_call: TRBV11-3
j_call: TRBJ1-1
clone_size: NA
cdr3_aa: CASENGGDTEAFF
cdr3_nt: TGTGCCAGCGAAAACGGGGGGGACACTGAAGCTTTCTTT

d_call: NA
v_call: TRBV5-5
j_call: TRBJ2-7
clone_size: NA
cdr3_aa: CASSWVRGEDEQYF
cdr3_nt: TGTGCCAGCAGCTGGGTCAGGGGAGAGGACGAGCAGTACTTC

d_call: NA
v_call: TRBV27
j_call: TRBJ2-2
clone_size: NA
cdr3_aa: CASSLRRTTNTGELFF
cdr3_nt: TGTGCCAGCAGTCTCCGTAGAACCACCAACACCGGGGAGCTGTTTTTT